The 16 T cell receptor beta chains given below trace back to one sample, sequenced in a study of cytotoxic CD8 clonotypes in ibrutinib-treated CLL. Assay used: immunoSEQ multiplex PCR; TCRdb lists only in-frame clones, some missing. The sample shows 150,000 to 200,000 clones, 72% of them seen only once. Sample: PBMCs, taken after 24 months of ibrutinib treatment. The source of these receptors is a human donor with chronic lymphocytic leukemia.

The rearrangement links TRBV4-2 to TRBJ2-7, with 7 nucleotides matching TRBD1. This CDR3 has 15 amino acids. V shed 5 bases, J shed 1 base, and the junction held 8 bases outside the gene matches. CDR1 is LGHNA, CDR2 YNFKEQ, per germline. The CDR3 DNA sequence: TGTGCCAGCAGCTCTACAGGGGATCGTTCCTACGAGCAGTACTTC. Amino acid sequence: CASSSTGDRSYEQYF.

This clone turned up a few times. The CDR3 coding sequence is TGTGCCAGCAGCCAAAGACAGGGTTCCACTGAAGCTTTCTTT. Its protein product is CASSQRQGSTEAFF. The rearrangement uses TRBV7-3 and TRBJ1-1; 7 bases fit TRBD1. V lost 5 bases and J lost 4; bases outside the gene matches: 7. Per the germline V gene, CDR1 is SGHTA and CDR2 is FQGTGA. This CDR3 is 14 amino acids long.

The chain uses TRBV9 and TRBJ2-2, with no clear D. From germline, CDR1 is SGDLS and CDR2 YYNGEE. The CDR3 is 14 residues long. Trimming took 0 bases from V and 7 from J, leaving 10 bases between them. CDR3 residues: CASSVEARLGELFF. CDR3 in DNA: TGTGCCAGCAGCGTAGAGGCTAGACTCGGGGAGCTGTTTTTT.

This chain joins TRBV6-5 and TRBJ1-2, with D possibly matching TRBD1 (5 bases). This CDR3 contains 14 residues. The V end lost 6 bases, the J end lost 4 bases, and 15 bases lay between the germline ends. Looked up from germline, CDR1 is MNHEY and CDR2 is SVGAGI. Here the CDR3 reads CASSLSLTGYGYTF. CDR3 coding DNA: TGTGCCAGCAGCCTTTCCTTAACAGGCTATGGCTACACCTTC.

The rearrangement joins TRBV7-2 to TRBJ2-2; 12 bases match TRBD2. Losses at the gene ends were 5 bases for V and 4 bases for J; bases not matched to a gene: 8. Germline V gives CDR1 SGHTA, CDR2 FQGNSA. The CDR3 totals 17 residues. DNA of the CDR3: TGTGCCAGCAGCGTGAACGGACTAGCGGGAATCACCGGGGAGCTGTTTTTT. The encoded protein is CASSVNGLAGITGELFF.

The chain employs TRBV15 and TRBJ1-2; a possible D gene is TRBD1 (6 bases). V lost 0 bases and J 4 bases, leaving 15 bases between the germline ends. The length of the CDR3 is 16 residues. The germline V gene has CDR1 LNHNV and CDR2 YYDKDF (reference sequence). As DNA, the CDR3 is TGTGCCACCAGCAGAGATCGGATAGAGGGGGTCTATGGCTACACCTTC. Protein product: CATSRDRIEGVYGYTF.

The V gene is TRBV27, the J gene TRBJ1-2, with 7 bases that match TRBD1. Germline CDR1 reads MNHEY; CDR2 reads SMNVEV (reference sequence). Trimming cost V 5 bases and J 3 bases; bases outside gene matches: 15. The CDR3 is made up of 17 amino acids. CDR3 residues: CASSRSRDRVVDYGYTF. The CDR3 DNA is TGTGCCAGCAGTAGAAGTAGAGACAGGGTGGTGGACTATGGCTACACCTTC.

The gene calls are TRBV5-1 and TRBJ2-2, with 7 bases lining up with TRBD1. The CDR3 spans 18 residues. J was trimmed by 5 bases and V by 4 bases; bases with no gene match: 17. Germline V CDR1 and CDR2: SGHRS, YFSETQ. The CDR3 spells CASSRTSSRQGKTGELFF. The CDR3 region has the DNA TGCGCCAGCAGCCGGACCTCCTCGAGACAGGGCAAGACCGGGGAGCTGTTTTTT.

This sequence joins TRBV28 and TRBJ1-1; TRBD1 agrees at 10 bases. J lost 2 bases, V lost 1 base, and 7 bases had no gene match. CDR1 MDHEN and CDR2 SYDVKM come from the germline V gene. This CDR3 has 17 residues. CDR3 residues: CASSLSMDRGSNTEAFF. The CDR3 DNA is TGTGCCAGCAGTTTATCCATGGACAGGGGGAGTAACACTGAAGCTTTCTTT.

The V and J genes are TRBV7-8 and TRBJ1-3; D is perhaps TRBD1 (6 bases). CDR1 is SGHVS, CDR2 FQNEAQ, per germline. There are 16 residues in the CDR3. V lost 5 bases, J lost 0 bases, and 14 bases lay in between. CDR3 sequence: CASSPQGTFSGNTIYF. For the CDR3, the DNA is TGTGCCAGCAGCCCCCAGGGGACTTTCTCTGGAAACACCATATATTTT.

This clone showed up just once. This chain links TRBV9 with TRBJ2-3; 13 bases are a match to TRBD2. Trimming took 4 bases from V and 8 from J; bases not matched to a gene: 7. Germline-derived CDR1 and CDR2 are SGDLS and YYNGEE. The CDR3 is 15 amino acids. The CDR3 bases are TGTGCCAGCAGCCCCCGGACTAGCGGGAGTGGTACGCAGTATTTT. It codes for CASSPRTSGSGTQYF. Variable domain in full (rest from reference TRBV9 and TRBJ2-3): DSGVTQTPKHLITATGQRVTLRCSPRSGDLSVYWYQQSLDQGLQFLIQYYNGEERAKGNILERFSAQQFPDLHSELNLSSLELGDSALYFCASSPRTSGSGTQYFGPGTRLTVL.

The CDR3 bases are TGTGCCATCAGCACACTAGCGGGATACGCCTACAATGAGCAGTTCTTC. It specifies CAISTLAGYAYNEQFF. The chain combines TRBV10-3 with TRBJ2-1; 10 positions match TRBD2. The junction had 7 bases not matched to a gene; V was cut back by 6 bases and J by 2 bases. Germline CDR1 reads ENHRY; CDR2 reads SYGVKD. This CDR3 has 16 residues.

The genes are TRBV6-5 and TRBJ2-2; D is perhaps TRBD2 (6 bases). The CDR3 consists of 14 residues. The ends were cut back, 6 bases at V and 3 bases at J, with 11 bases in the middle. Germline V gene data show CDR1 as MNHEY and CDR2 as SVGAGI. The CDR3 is CASSGGQHTGELFF. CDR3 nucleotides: TGTGCCAGCAGCGGGGGTCAGCACACCGGGGAGCTGTTTTTT.

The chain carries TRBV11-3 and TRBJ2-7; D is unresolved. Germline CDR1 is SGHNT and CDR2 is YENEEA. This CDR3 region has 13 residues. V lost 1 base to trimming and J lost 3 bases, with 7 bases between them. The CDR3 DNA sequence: TGTGCCAGCAGCTTAGCTCCAAACTACGAGCAGTACTTC. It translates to CASSLAPNYEQYF.

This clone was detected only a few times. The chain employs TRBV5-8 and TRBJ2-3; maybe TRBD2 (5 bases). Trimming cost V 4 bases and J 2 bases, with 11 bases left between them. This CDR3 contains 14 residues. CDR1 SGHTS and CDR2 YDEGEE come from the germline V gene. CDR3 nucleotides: TGTGCCAGCAGCCTGAGCGGTACCACAGATACGCAGTATTTT. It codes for CASSLSGTTDTQYF.

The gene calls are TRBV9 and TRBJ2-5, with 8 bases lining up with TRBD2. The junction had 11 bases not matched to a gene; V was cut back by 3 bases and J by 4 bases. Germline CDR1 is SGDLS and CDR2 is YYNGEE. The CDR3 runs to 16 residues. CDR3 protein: CASSAAQGLAGETQYF. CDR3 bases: TGTGCCAGCAGCGCAGCACAAGGACTAGCAGGAGAGACCCAGTACTTC.